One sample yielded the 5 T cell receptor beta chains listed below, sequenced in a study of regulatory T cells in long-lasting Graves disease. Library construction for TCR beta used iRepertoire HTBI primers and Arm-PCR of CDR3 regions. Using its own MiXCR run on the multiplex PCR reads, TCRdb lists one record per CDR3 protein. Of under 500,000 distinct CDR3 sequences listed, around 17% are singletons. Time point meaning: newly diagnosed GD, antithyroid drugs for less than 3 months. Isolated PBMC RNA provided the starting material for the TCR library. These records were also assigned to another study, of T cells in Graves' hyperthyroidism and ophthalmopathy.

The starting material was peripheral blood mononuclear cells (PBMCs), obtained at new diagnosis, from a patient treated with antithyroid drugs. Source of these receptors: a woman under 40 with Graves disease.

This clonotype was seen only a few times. CDR3 protein: CASSVGIAGGSGANVLTF. DNA for the CDR3: TGTGCCAGCAGCGTAGGTATAGCGGGAGGCTCTGGGGCCAACGTCCTGACTTTC. The chain joins TRBV9 to TRBJ2-6, with 10 bases aligning to TRBD2. CDR3 length: 18 residues. CDR1 and CDR2 (germline): SGDLS, YYNGEE. The trim removed 0 bases at V and 0 bases at J, leaving 3 bases unmatched.

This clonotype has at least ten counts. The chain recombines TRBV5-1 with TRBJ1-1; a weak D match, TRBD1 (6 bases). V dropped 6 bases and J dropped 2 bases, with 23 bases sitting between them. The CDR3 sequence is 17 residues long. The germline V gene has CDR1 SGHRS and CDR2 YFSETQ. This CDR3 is CASMLGGAPWTNTEAFF. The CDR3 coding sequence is TGCGCCAGCATGCTGGGGGGGGCCCCGTGGACAAACACTGAAGCTTTCTTT.

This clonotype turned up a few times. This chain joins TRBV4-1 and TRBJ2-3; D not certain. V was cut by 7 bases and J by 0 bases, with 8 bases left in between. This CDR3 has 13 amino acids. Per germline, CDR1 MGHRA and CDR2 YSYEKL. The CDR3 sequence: CASTKGSTDTQYF. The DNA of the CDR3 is TGCGCCAGCACCAAAGGGAGCACAGATACGCAGTATTTT.

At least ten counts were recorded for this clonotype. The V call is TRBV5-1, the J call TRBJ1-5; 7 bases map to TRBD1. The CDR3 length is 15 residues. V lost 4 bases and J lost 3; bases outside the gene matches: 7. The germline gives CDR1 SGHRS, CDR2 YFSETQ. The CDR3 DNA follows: TGCGCCAGCAGCGAGGGACAGCCGAACAATCAGCCCCAGCATTTT. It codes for CASSEGQPNNQPQHF.

The CDR3 nucleotides read TGTGCCACCAGCAGAGTAGGCAGGAATTCACCCCTCCACTTT. Amino acid sequence: CATSRVGRNSPLHF. The chain carries TRBV15 and TRBJ1-6; D remains unclear. The germline V gene encodes CDR1 LNHNV and CDR2 YYDKDF (reference sequence). This CDR3 is built from 14 residues. Deletions cut 1 base from V and 7 bases from J, with 8 bases between.